One T cell receptor beta chain is described in this entry. This record comes from a study of response to subunit inactivated influenza vaccine. TCRdb reprocessed the RT-PCR reads via MiXCR and lists one record per CDR3 protein. The table includes just under 550,000 distinct CDR3 sequences, around a quarter detected once. V gave up 6 bases and J gave up 6 bases; unmatched junction bases: 7. Looked up from germline, CDR1 is MNHEY and CDR2 is SMNVEV (reference sequence). This CDR3 is built from 15 residues. Separately, the same data were catalogued under a study of T cells expressing NK-cell markers. That report adds: 5'RACE template switching with UMIs generated TCR beta cDNA. Just one sequenced donor of eight was HCMV-seronegative, while seven were seropositive. The study found dominant NKG2C+ clonotypes at about 1.0-7.5% of CD8+ T cells in about 6 donors. These same clonotypes (in a few donors) also led the CD3+CD56-NKG2C+ fraction.

The sample in question was CD4+ T cells sorted from PBMCs, obtained approximately 13 days after vaccination. The sequence derives from a man between 50 and 59 years old who received an inactivated influenza vaccine. V usage is TRBV27 and J usage is TRBJ2-7; 14 nucleotides agree with TRBD2. CDR3 in DNA: TGTGCCAGCAGCCAGACTAGCGGGAGGGCCCGCGAGCAGTACTTC. The encoded protein is CASSQTSGRAREQYF.